The entry below describes one T cell receptor (beta chain). The CDR3 runs to 15 residues. Trimming pared 5 bases from V and 0 bases from J, leaving 11 bases between. Germline V gene lookup returns CDR1 SGHTA and CDR2 FQGTGA. Measured with immunoSEQ multiplex PCR; TCRdb has only the in-frame clones, and not every one. The sample consists of 150,000 to 160,000 clones, about 89% of them appearing once. The data stem from a study of T cell responses to AZD1222 COVID-19 vaccine. The chain is built from TRBV7-3 and TRBJ2-1; D might be TRBD2 (6 bases). The TCR sequence derives from an adult who received the AZD1222 COVID-19 vaccine. The sequences come from peripheral blood, collected 28 days after the second AZD1222 dose. The CDR3 sequence is CASSQGGPSYNEQFF. CDR3 in DNA: TGTGCCAGCAGCCAAGGAGGGCCCTCCTACAATGAGCAGTTCTTC.